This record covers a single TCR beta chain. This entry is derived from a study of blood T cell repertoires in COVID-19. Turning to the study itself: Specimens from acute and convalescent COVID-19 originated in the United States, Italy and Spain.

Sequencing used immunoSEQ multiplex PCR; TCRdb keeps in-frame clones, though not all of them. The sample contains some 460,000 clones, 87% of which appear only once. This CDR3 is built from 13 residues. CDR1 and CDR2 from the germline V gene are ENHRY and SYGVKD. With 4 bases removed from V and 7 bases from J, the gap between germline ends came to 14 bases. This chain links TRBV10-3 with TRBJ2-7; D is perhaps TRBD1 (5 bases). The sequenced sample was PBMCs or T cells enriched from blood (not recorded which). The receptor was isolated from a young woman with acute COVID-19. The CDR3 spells CAISVVAPGEQYF. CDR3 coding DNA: TGTGCCATCAGTGTGGTGGCCCCAGGGGAGCAGTACTTC.